Each of the 29 T cell receptor beta chains below was sequenced from the same sample in a study of blood T cell repertoires in COVID-19. Method: immunoSEQ multiplex PCR; TCRdb's copy keeps in-frame clones and lacks some. The sample consists of about 260,000 clones, about 88% of them appearing once. The sequencing input was peripheral blood. These receptor sequences come from a man aged 60 to 69 who had recovered from COVID-19.

V gene TRBV5-1 combines with J gene TRBJ1-1, with D possibly TRBD1 on 5 matching bases. Germline V CDR1 and CDR2: SGHRS, YFSETQ. The CDR3 totals 15 residues. Trimming removed 4 bases at V and 0 bases at J, with 13 bases between. The CDR3 here is CASSGSGGLNTEAFF. DNA of the CDR3: TGCGCCAGCAGCGGGAGCGGGGGTTTGAACACTGAAGCTTTCTTT.

The chain is built from TRBV30 and TRBJ2-3; 7 bases map to TRBD2. This CDR3 region has 12 residues. CDR1 is GTSNPN, CDR2 SVGIG, per germline (reference sequence). CDR3 DNA: TGTGGCTCCGGGGGGACGACAGATACGCAGTATTTT. It yields the protein CGSGGTTDTQYF.

The chain is built from TRBV27 and TRBJ2-3; tentative D call: TRBD2 (5 bases). The CDR3 is 16 residues long. Trimming stripped 4 bases from V and 1 base from J, with 15 bases between. Germline loops: CDR1 MNHEY, CDR2 SMNVEV (reference sequence). CDR3: CASSSPLREGTDTQYF. In nucleotides, the CDR3 is TGTGCCAGCAGTTCCCCCCTCCGGGAAGGCACAGATACGCAGTATTTT.

The chain joins TRBV19 to TRBJ1-2, with 9 bases that match TRBD1. Per the germline V gene, CDR1 is LNHDA and CDR2 is SQIVND (reference sequence). J gave up 7 bases and V 6 bases, and 3 bases lay outside the gene matches. The CDR3 has 12 amino acids. The CDR3 sequence is CASRGQGFGYTF. The CDR3 DNA is TGTGCCAGTAGGGGACAGGGTTTTGGCTACACCTTC.

The rearrangement links TRBV18 to TRBJ2-2; tentative D call: TRBD1 (5 bases). V was cut by 6 bases and J by 1 base, with 12 bases left in between. The CDR3 runs to 15 residues. Germline loops: CDR1 KGHSH, CDR2 LQKENI. The CDR3 is CASSQDRMNTGELFF. CDR3 nucleotides: TGTGCCAGCTCGCAAGACAGAATGAACACCGGGGAGCTGTTTTTT.

The chain is built from TRBV27 and TRBJ1-4; no clear D. Germline assignment: CDR1 MNHEY and CDR2 SMNVEV (reference sequence). The CDR3 has 14 residues. Trimming stripped 4 bases from V and 5 bases from J, with 11 bases between. The CDR3 DNA is TGTGCCAGCAGTTCCGGTGTATTAAATGAAAAACTGTTTTTT. Encoded protein: CASSSGVLNEKLFF.

The gene calls are TRBV27 and TRBJ2-7; the match to TRBD1 covers 8 bases. Germline V CDR1 and CDR2: MNHEY, SMNVEV (reference sequence). V was pared by 4 bases and J by 6 bases, with 11 bases of the junction left unmatched. The CDR3 consists of 15 residues. The CDR3 DNA reads as TGTGCCAGCAGTTCCCCTTCCAGGGGGCTGGGCGAGCAGTACTTC. This codes for CASSSPSRGLGEQYF.

The chain has TRBV19 and TRBJ2-1, with TRBD1 identical over 12 bases. Germline trimming cut 4 bases from V and 9 bases from J; bases unmatched to any gene: 4. This CDR3 has 14 residues. CDR1 and CDR2 from the germline V gene are LNHDA and SQIVND (reference sequence). CDR3 in amino acids: CASSSRDRGREQFF. In DNA form, the CDR3 reads TGTGCCAGTAGTAGCCGGGACAGGGGGCGTGAGCAGTTCTTC.

The rearrangement uses TRBV29-1 and TRBJ1-5, with a weak D call TRBD1 (6 bases). Germline CDR1 is SQVTM and CDR2 is ANQGSEA. The CDR3 loop spans 13 amino acids. The CDR3 DNA is TGCAGACACGCGGGGGCGGGCAATCAGCCCCAGCATTTT. Its translation: CRHAGAGNQPQHF.

This clone occurred once. The chain recombines TRBV27 with TRBJ1-2; no clear D gene. The V and J ends lost 5 bases and 0 bases respectively, with 10 bases between them. Germline V CDR1 and CDR2: MNHEY, SMNVEV (reference sequence). The CDR3 runs to 14 residues. The chain's CDR3 is CASSPRVANYGYTF. The CDR3 nucleotides are TGTGCCAGCAGTCCCCGGGTAGCTAACTATGGCTACACCTTC.

The chain couples TRBV7-6 to TRBJ1-6, with TRBD1 matching over 7 bases. After removal of 0 bases from V and 1 base from J, the junction contained 9 bases not matched to a gene. The CDR3 runs 19 residues. Germline V gene lookup returns CDR1 SGHVS and CDR2 FNYEAQ. For the CDR3, the DNA is TGTGCCAGCAGCTTAGCGCTACAGGGGAGAGCATCCTATAATTCACCCCTCCACTTT. Translated, it gives CASSLALQGRASYNSPLHF. The full variable domain, completed using reference TRBV7-6 and TRBJ1-6, is GAGVSQSPRYKVTKRGQDVALRCDPISGHVSLYWYRQALGQGPEFLTYFNYEAQQDKSGLPNDRFSAERPEGSISTLTIQRTEQRDSAMYRCASSLALQGRASYNSPLHFGNGTRLTVT.

This CDR3 is CASSQDRGADRGYEQYF. The DNA for the CDR3 is TGTGCCAGCAGCCAAGATAGAGGAGCGGACAGGGGGTACGAGCAGTACTTC. The chain couples TRBV14 to TRBJ2-7; 10 nucleotides agree with TRBD1. Germline lookup yields CDR1 SGHDN and CDR2 FVKESK. V was pared by 0 bases and J by 4 bases, with 9 bases of the junction left unmatched. This CDR3 contains 17 residues.

This clone showed up just once. CDR3 in DNA: TGTGCCAGCAGCCAAGGCCTGCGGGGTTCCTACGAGCAGTACTTC. Translated: CASSQGLRGSYEQYF. This chain joins TRBV4-2 and TRBJ2-7; D possibly corresponds to TRBD2 (6 bases). CDR3 length equals 15 residues. Looked up from germline, CDR1 is LGHNA and CDR2 is YNFKEQ. Trimming took off 1 base at V and 1 base at J, with 11 bases between the two ends.

Of note for this clone: One end of the junction fails to match germline, which may point to a read error. This chain links TRBV7-6 with TRBJ2-3; possible D gene TRBD2, 6 bases. This CDR3 spans 12 amino acids. CDR1 is SGHVS, CDR2 FNYEAQ, per germline. The CDR3 here is CASSTGLRPENF. The CDR3 DNA is TGTGCCAGCAGCACGGGACTGCGACCCGAGAATTTT.

V gene TRBV7-7 combines with J gene TRBJ2-7; TRBD2 matches at 7 bases. This CDR3 contains 15 residues. Germline V gives CDR1 SSHAT, CDR2 FNYEAQ (reference sequence). V was clipped by 5 bases and J by 0 bases; unmatched bases: 7. This CDR3 is CASSAGVGSSYEQYF. CDR3 bases: TGTGCCAGCAGCGCGGGAGTAGGAAGCTCCTACGAGCAGTACTTC.

The V and J genes are TRBV10-3 and TRBJ1-1, with TRBD1 matching over 9 bases. V lost 8 bases to trimming and J lost 7 bases; unmatched junction nucleotides: 2. CDR3 length: 11 amino acids. Looked up from germline, CDR1 is ENHRY and CDR2 is SYGVKD. CDR3 bases: TGTGCCATCTGGACAGGGGTTGAAGCTTTCTTT. It specifies CAIWTGVEAFF.

This clone was seen ten or more times. The rearrangement uses TRBV5-1 and TRBJ2-1; tentatively, D is TRBD1 (8 bases). The germline V and J ends were trimmed by 3 bases and 7 bases, with 17 bases remaining between them. The CDR3 has 15 residues. The germline gives CDR1 SGHRS, CDR2 YFSETQ. CDR3 bases: TGCGCCAGCAGCTCCCTCGGACAGGGAGGGAATGAGCAGTTCTTC. Amino acids: CASSSLGQGGNEQFF. Full variable domain (outside the CDR3, taken from reference TRBV5-1 and TRBJ2-1): KAGVTQTPRYLIKTRGQQVTLSCSPISGHRSVSWYQQTPGQGLQFLFEYFSETQRNKGNFPGRFSGRQFSNSRSEMNVSTLELGDSALYLCASSSLGQGGNEQFFGPGTRLTVL.

The chain employs TRBV18 and TRBJ2-2; a weak D match, TRBD1 (6 bases). The CDR3 is 14 amino acids. Trimming took 5 bases from V and 5 from J, leaving 12 bases between them. Germline V lookup: CDR1 KGHSH, CDR2 LQKENI. The CDR3 loop reads CASSTGQFTGELFF. As DNA, the CDR3 is TGTGCCAGCTCAACCGGACAGTTTACCGGGGAGCTGTTTTTT.

The V gene is TRBV27, the J gene TRBJ2-4; TRBD2 is a possible D gene (6 bases). Germline CDR1 reads MNHEY; CDR2 reads SMNVEV (reference sequence). CDR3 size: 12 residues. The CDR3 coding sequence is TGTGCGGCGGGAACAGGCGAAAACATTCAGTACTTC. It codes for CAAGTGENIQYF.

This clone was detected once. One end of the junction does not line up with germline, which may come from a read error. This chain links TRBV12-3 or TRBV12-4 with TRBJ1-1; no firm D call. CDR3 length equals 12 residues. The chain's CDR3 is CANSLAQFEAFF. The CDR3 DNA sequence: TGTGCCAACAGTTTAGCGCAGTTTGAAGCTTTCTTT.

This chain uses TRBV9 with TRBJ2-3; 10 bases are a match to TRBD2. Losses at the gene ends were 1 base for V and 4 bases for J; bases not matched to a gene: 3. The CDR3 is 15 residues long. Germline V lookup: CDR1 SGDLS, CDR2 YYNGEE. The DNA for the CDR3 is TGTGCCAGCAGCGTAACCACTAGCGGGGCAGATACGCAGTATTTT. Translation: CASSVTTSGADTQYF.

V is TRBV5-5 and J is TRBJ1-1; unclear D gene. Germline CDR1 is SGHKS and CDR2 is YYEKEE (reference sequence). V was shortened by 4 bases and J by 3 bases, with 19 bases between the two germline ends. This CDR3 has 16 residues. The CDR3 nucleotides are TGTGCCAGCAGCAATACCCCTTCGACACCCTACACTGAAGCTTTCTTT. Translating gives CASSNTPSTPYTEAFF.

This chain uses TRBV6-4 with TRBJ2-2; D might be TRBD2 (5 bases). This CDR3 spans 13 amino acids. Germline values: CDR1 MRHNA, CDR2 SNTAGT. Trimming removed 2 bases at V and 8 bases at J, with 9 bases between. The CDR3 here is CASSDQRGGELFF. The CDR3 DNA reads TGTGCCAGCAGTGACCAAAGAGGGGGGGAGCTGTTTTTT.

V is TRBV19 and J is TRBJ1-1; 10 bases fit TRBD1. This CDR3 has 17 amino acids. J gave up 3 bases and V 7 bases, and 14 bases lay outside the gene matches. The V gene's germline CDR1 is LNHDA and CDR2 SQIVND (reference sequence). CDR3 sequence: CASTTGTGTGAYTEAFF. The CDR3 DNA reads TGTGCCAGTACCACCGGAACCGGGACAGGGGCTTACACTGAAGCTTTCTTT.

This clone appeared a single time. V is TRBV7-2 and J is TRBJ2-5; D is uncertain. Germline CDR1 is SGHTA and CDR2 is FQGNSA. CDR3 length: 13 residues. V lost 5 bases and J 5 bases, leaving 12 bases between the germline ends. The CDR3 is CASSIIKSETQYF. The DNA of the CDR3 is TGTGCCAGCAGCATAATAAAATCGGAGACCCAGTACTTC.

The gene calls are TRBV6-7 and TRBJ2-7; a possible D gene is TRBD1 (5 bases). TRBV6-7 is sorted into the ORF group, with uncertain function. This CDR3 has 13 amino acids. Trimming removed 10 bases at V and 0 bases at J, with 13 bases between. For the CDR3, the DNA is TGTGCCACCGCTCCCACAGGCTCCTACGAGCAGTACTTC. It encodes CATAPTGSYEQYF.

The chain links TRBV2 to TRBJ2-7, with D possibly matching TRBD1 (6 bases). With 1 base removed from V and 2 bases from J, the gap between germline ends came to 12 bases. The CDR3 contains 15 residues. Germline CDR1 SNHLY, CDR2 FYNNEI. CDR3 in amino acids: CASSEESPGAYEQYF. As DNA, the CDR3 is TGTGCCAGCAGTGAAGAATCGCCAGGGGCCTACGAGCAGTACTTC.

The rearrangement uses TRBV10-2 and TRBJ2-5; no definite D call. CDR1 is WSHSY, CDR2 SAAADI, per germline. The germline V and J ends were trimmed by 0 bases and 3 bases, with 8 bases remaining between them. This CDR3 contains 14 residues. CDR3 in amino acids: CASSESGLKETQYF. The DNA of the CDR3 is TGCGCCAGCAGTGAGTCGGGCCTAAAAGAGACCCAGTACTTC.

The V call is TRBV5-1, the J call TRBJ2-1, with TRBD1 matching 10 bases. Trimming took 2 bases from V and 6 from J; bases not matched to a gene: 5. In germline, CDR1 is SGHRS, CDR2 YFSETQ. CDR3 length equals 15 residues. The CDR3 DNA sequence: TGCGCCAGCAGCTTCACCGGGACAGGGGCCAATGAGCAGTTCTTC. Amino acids: CASSFTGTGANEQFF.